The 9 T cell receptor beta chains given below trace back to one sample, sequenced in a study of blood T cell repertoires in COVID-19. The data were produced by immunoSEQ multiplex PCR, yet TCRdb's version contains in-frame clones alone and is incomplete. This sample has under 150,000 clones, with approximately 80% found just once. Sequencing was performed on PBMCs or T cells enriched from blood (not recorded which). Every receptor here comes from a man aged 45-60 years in a cohort exposed to, infected with or recovered from COVID-19 (not recorded which).

Concerning this clone itself: Other DNA variants within this sample encode the same CDR3. The chain joins TRBV18 to TRBJ1-2; tentatively, D is TRBD1 (6 bases). The germline gives CDR1 KGHSH, CDR2 LQKENI. CDR3 size: 14 residues. Trimming removed 3 bases from V and 4 bases from J, with 12 bases in between. The CDR3 sequence: CASSPGQGLYGYTF. CDR3 DNA sequence: TGTGCCAGCTCACCTGGTCAGGGGCTCTATGGCTACACCTTC.

The chain uses TRBV7-2 and TRBJ1-2; 8 bases align to TRBD1. Germline-derived CDR1 and CDR2 are SGHTA and FQGNSA. CDR3 length equals 14 residues. V shed 2 bases and J 8 bases; nucleotides not matched to a gene: 7. In nucleotides, the CDR3 is TGTGCCAGCAGCTTATCAGTACACAGGGGGGGCTACACCTTC. Translation gives CASSLSVHRGGYTF.

The chain recombines TRBV5-6 with TRBJ2-3, with TRBD2 matching over 9 bases. Germline trimming cut 0 bases from V and 5 bases from J; bases unmatched to any gene: 7. The CDR3 sequence is 16 residues long. CDR1 and CDR2 from the germline V gene are SGHDT and YYEEEE. The CDR3 reads CASSLDVAGVGDTQYF. DNA of the CDR3: TGTGCCAGCAGCTTGGATGTAGCGGGAGTGGGAGATACGCAGTATTTT.

This chain joins TRBV28 and TRBJ2-3, with D possibly matching TRBD2 (6 bases). Germline V gene lookup returns CDR1 MDHEN and CDR2 SYDVKM. V was shortened by 10 bases and J by 10 bases, with 18 bases between the two germline ends. The CDR3 length is 12 residues. This CDR3 is CATGSRPGPQYF. The CDR3 region has the DNA TGTGCCACCGGGAGTCGCCCGGGGCCGCAGTATTTT. Full variable domain (missing parts from reference TRBV28 and TRBJ2-3): DVKVTQSSRYLVKRTGEKVFLECVQDMDHENMFWYRQDPGLGLRLIYFSYDVKMKEKGDIPEGYSVSREKKERFSLILESASTNQTSMYLCATGSRPGPQYFGPGTRLTVL.

V and J are TRBV6-5 and TRBJ2-2; D might be TRBD2 (5 bases). The germline V gene encodes CDR1 MNHEY and CDR2 SVGAGI. The length of the CDR3 is 13 residues. The V end was cut by 7 bases, the J end by 3 bases, with 9 bases between. The CDR3 protein is CASISDYTGELFF. The CDR3 nucleotides are TGTGCCAGCATCTCGGACTACACCGGGGAGCTGTTTTTT.

The chain couples TRBV19 to TRBJ1-4; 8 bases are shared with TRBD1. V lost 6 bases and J lost 2; bases outside the gene matches: 8. Germline lookup yields CDR1 LNHDA and CDR2 SQIVND (reference sequence). The CDR3 is 16 residues long. CDR3 region: CASSTTGVKTNEKLFF. CDR3 in DNA: TGTGCCAGTAGCACGACAGGGGTGAAGACTAATGAAAAACTGTTTTTT.

The chain is built from TRBV12-5 and TRBJ2-7; 7 nucleotides line up with TRBD1. The CDR3 consists of 12 residues. Germline V lookup: CDR1 LGHNT, CDR2 FRNRAP. V trimming: 6 bases; J trimming: 3 bases; junction bases outside the gene matches: 2. CDR3 DNA sequence: TGTGCTAGTGGCCCAGGGGGCTACGAGCAGTACTTC. Protein: CASGPGGYEQYF.

The V and J genes are TRBV11-2 and TRBJ2-7; TRBD2 agrees at 7 bases. The trim removed 5 bases at V and 4 bases at J, leaving 17 bases unmatched. Germline CDR1 and CDR2: SGHAT and FQNNGV. This CDR3 is built from 17 residues. CDR3 sequence (DNA): TGTGCCAGCAGCCCCATGGGGGTGCGGGAGTATAAGTACGAGCAGTACTTC. Protein: CASSPMGVREYKYEQYF.

The V and J genes are TRBV5-4 and TRBJ1-2, with TRBD1 matching over 7 bases. V lost 5 bases, J lost 2 bases, and 3 bases stayed unmatched. Germline assignment: CDR1 SGHNT and CDR2 YYREEE (reference sequence). This CDR3 contains 13 residues. In nucleotides, the CDR3 is TGTGCCAGCAGACCGACAGGGAACTATGGCTACACCTTC. Translation gives CASRPTGNYGYTF. Drawing the rest from reference TRBV5-4 and TRBJ1-2, the complete variable domain is ETGVTQSPTHLIKTRGQQVTLRCSSQSGHNTVSWYQQALGQGPQFIFQYYREEENGRGNFPPRFSGLQFPNYSSELNVNALELDDSALYLCASRPTGNYGYTFGSGTRLTVV.